The entry below gives a single TCR beta chain sequence along with its context. Its matching antigen is unknown. Per germline, CDR1 MNHEY and CDR2 SVGAGI. The CDR3 runs 15 residues. Deletions cut 2 bases from V and 10 bases from J, with 18 bases between. The source of the sample is a study of cytomegalovirus exposure and HLA in healthy donors. General observations from the study: Exclusion applied to some V segments, including TRBV6-2 and TRBV6-3, as they were indistinguishable. Sequence variants that were highly shared formed a cluster that was likely a sequencing artifact.

It was with 60 Vbeta and 13 Jbeta primers that the PCR ran. Measured with immunoSEQ multiplex PCR; TCRdb has only the in-frame clones, and not every one. This table has 150,000 to 200,000 clones, roughly four fifths appearing once. Healthy bone marrow donors made up the donors. Donors sampled were nominally healthy, though unrecorded immune exposures were likely. The sample taken for sequencing was PBMCs. This chain joins TRBV6-5 and TRBJ2-1; D possibly corresponds to TRBD1 (6 bases). The receptor was derived from a man aged 50-60 years in good health and CMV-seropositive. CDR3 amino acids: CASSYGTGLGREQFF. In nucleotides, the CDR3 is TGTGCCAGCAGTTACGGAACAGGGTTGGGGCGCGAGCAGTTCTTC.